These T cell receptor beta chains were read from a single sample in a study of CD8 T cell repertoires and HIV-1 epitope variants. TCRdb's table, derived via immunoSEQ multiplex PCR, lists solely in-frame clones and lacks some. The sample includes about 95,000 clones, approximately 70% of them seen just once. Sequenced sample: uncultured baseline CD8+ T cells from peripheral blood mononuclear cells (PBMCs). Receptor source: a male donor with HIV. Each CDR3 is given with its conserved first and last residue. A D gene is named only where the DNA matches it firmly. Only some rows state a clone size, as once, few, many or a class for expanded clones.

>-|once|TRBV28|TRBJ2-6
TGTGCCAGCAAAGGAACAGGGTACGGAGGGGCCAACGTCCTGACTTTC
CASKGTGYGGANVLTF
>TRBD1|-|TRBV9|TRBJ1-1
TGTGCCAGCAGCGCGGGGACAGAGAACACTGAAGCTTTCTTT
CASSAGTENTEAFF
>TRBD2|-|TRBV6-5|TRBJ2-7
TGTGCCAGCAGTCTAGCGGGGGTTTCCTACGAGCAGTACTTC
CASSLAGVSYEQYF
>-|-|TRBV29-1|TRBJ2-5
TGCAGCGTTGTTCGCGGGTCAAAAGAGACCCAGTACTTC
CSVVRGSKETQYF
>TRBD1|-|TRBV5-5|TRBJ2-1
TGTGCCAGCAGCCCCGGGACAGGAGTCTACAATGAGCAGTTCTTC
CASSPGTGVYNEQFF
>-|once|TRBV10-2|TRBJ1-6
TGCGCCAGCAGTGAGTCCCTCAGCTACCTTAATTCACCCCTCCACTTT
CASSESLSYLNSPLHF
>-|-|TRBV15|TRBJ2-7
TGTGCCACCAGCGACGGGGTCTCCTACGAGCAGTACTTC
CATSDGVSYEQYF
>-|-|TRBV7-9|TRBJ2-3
TGTGCCAGCAGCTTAGCGAGAACAACAGATACGCAGTATTTT
CASSLARTTDTQYF
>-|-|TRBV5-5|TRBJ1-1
TGTGCCAGCAGCTTTCGGACAGCTGAAGCTTTCTTT
CASSFRTAEAFF
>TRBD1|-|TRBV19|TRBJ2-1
TGTGCCAGTAGTATCGTGGGACAGGGAAACAATGAGCAGTTCTTC
CASSIVGQGNNEQFF
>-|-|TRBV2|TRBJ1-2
TGTGCCAGCAGTGAAGGGCGAGGGGGAATCTATGGCTACACCTTC
CASSEGRGGIYGYTF
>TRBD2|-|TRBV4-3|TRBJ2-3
TGCGCCAGCAGCCAGGCCGGGACTAGCGGGGGATATACGCAGTATTTT
CASSQAGTSGGYTQYF
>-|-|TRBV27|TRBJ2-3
TGTGCCAGCAGGGGCCCCGTGGCGGGCACAGATACGCAGTATTTT
CASRGPVAGTDTQYF
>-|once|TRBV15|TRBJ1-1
TGTGCCACCAGCAGAGGGGGGGGCGGTGGTGAAGCTTTCTTT
CATSRGGGGGEAFF